Reported below is one TCR beta chain. Its antigen is not known. Germline lookup yields CDR1 LNHNV and CDR2 YYDKDF (reference sequence). V dropped 1 base and J dropped 2 bases, with 12 bases sitting between them. CDR3 length equals 15 residues. The data are from a study of shared clonotypes between healthy human individuals. Broader study findings: Donor scarcity curtailed the genetic and exposure-history diversity represented herein. Non-shared clonotypes had lower generation probabilities than those shared by all four donors.

TCRdb keeps only in-frame clones here, not all; method: immunoSEQ multiplex PCR. The sample gives 1 million to 1.2 million clones, 60% to 85% of which show up once; roughly 0.83% is in the top ten. Naive CD4+ cells were CD45RA-selected; the remaining cells were memory. Input material: memory CD4+ T cells from PBMCs. The subset denotes: CD45RA-negative fraction. The chain employs TRBV15 and TRBJ2-7; D is perhaps TRBD1 (6 bases). This receptor was identified in a young man in good health. Some clones in this sample may be carry-over from other donors' samples. The CDR3 region is CATSRADSRTYEQYF. The CDR3 DNA follows: TGTGCCACCAGCAGAGCGGACAGCCGTACCTACGAGCAGTACTTC.